Below are 5 T cell receptor beta chains sequenced from a single sample in a study of beta chain features in type 1 diabetes. Expressed TCRB transcripts got sequenced, as all isolated RNA was reverse transcribed. The protocol was immunoSEQ multiplex PCR, while the TCRdb copy is restricted to in-frame clones and leaves out a portion. The sample shows under 200,000 clones, about 9.8% of them seen only once. The material sequenced was central memory CD4+ T cells from blood. The receptors derive from a young woman in good health.

The chain combines TRBV29-1 with TRBJ1-3, with D maybe TRBD1 (6 bases). This CDR3 has 12 amino acids. Germline V gene lookup returns CDR1 SQVTM and CDR2 ANQGSEA. The V gene lost 6 bases and the J gene lost 5 bases, with 11 bases spanning the gap. CDR3: CSVGTTRNTIYF. The CDR3, as DNA: TGCAGCGTCGGGACAACGAGAAACACCATATATTTT.

The CDR3, as DNA: TGTGCCAGCAGTACTTCACGTGGCGAGCAGTACTTC. As protein: CASSTSRGEQYF. The genes are TRBV6-1 and TRBJ2-7; no firm D call. V shed 5 bases and J shed 6 bases, with 11 bases lying between them. Germline loops: CDR1 MNHNS, CDR2 SASEGT. The CDR3 is 12 amino acids.

This clone turned up a few times. The chain combines TRBV6-1 with TRBJ1-2, with 8 bases identical to TRBD1. Losses at the gene ends were 2 bases for V and 7 bases for J; bases not matched to a gene: 6. The CDR3 is 14 residues long. Germline CDR1 MNHNS, CDR2 SASEGT. CDR3 DNA: TGTGCCAGCAGTGAATCGGCAGGGGGCCGTGGCTACACCTTC. Protein sequence: CASSESAGGRGYTF.

The gene calls are TRBV7-2 and TRBJ2-7; D remains unclear. Per germline, CDR1 SGHTA and CDR2 FQGNSA. The CDR3 loop spans 11 amino acids. The V end lost 4 bases, the J end lost 3 bases, and 4 bases lay between the germline ends. In nucleotides, the CDR3 is TGTGCCAGCAGCTCAAACTACGAGCAGTACTTC. It yields the protein CASSSNYEQYF.

This rearrangement joins TRBV11-2 to TRBJ2-5, with TRBD1 as a possible D gene (6 bases). V shed 4 bases and J shed 3 bases, with 9 bases lying between them. Per the germline V gene, CDR1 is SGHAT and CDR2 is FQNNGV. The CDR3 extends over 13 amino acids. The CDR3 region has the DNA TGTGCCAGCAGCTCCTGGACAGAAGAGACCCAGTACTTC. It is translated as CASSSWTEETQYF.